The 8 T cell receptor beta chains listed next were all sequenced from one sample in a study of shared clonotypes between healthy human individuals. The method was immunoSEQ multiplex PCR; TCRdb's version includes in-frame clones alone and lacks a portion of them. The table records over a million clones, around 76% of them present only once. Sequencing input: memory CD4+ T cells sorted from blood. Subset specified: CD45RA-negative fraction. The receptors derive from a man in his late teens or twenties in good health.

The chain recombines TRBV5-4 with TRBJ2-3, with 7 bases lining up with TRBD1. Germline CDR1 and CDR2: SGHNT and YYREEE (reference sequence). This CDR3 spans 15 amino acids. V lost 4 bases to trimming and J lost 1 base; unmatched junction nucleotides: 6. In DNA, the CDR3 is TGTGCCAGCAGCCGCAGGACAGGCCGCACAGATACGCAGTATTTT. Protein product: CASSRRTGRTDTQYF.

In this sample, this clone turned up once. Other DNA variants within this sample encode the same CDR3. The CDR3 reads CASSTLAGGRTDTQYF. The CDR3 DNA sequence: TGTGCCAGCAGTACACTAGCGGGGGGGCGGACAGATACGCAGTATTTT. V gene TRBV27 combines with J gene TRBJ2-3; 13 nucleotides align to TRBD2. The trim removed 5 bases at V and 3 bases at J, leaving 5 bases unmatched. The length of the CDR3 is 16 residues. Germline CDR1 and CDR2: MNHEY and SMNVEV (reference sequence).

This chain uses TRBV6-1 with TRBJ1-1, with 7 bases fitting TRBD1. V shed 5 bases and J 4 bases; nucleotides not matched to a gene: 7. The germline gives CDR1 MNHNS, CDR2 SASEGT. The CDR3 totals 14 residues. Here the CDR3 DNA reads TGTGCCAGCAGTCAAGGGGGCAAAATCACTGAAGCTTTCTTT. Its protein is CASSQGGKITEAFF.

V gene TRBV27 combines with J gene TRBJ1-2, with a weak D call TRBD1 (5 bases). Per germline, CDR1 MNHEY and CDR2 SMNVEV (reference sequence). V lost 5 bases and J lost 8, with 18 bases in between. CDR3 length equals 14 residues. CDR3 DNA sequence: TGTGCCAGCAGTAACCGGGACCATATCGGGGGCTACACCTTC. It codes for CASSNRDHIGGYTF.

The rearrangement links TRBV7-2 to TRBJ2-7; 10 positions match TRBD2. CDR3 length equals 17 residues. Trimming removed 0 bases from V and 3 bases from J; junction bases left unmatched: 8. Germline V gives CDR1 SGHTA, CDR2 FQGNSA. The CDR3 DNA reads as TGTGCCAGCAGCTTAGCCCCCGGGACTAGCGCCTACTACGAGCAGTACTTC. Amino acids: CASSLAPGTSAYYEQYF.

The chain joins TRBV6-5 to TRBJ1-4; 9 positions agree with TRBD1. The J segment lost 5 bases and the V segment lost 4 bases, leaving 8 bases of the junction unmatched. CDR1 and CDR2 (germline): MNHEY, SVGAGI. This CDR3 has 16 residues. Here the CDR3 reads CASSFPGQGKNEKLFF. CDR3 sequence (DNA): TGTGCCAGCAGTTTTCCCGGACAGGGGAAGAATGAAAAACTGTTTTTT.

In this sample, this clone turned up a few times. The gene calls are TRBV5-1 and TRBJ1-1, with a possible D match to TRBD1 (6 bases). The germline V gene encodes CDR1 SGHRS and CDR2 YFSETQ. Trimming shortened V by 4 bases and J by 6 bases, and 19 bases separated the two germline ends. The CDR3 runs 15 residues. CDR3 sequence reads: CASSGTGLSSSEAFF. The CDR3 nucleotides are TGCGCCAGCAGCGGAACAGGGCTGTCGTCCTCTGAAGCTTTCTTT. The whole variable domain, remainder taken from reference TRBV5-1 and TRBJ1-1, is KAGVTQTPRYLIKTRGQQVTLSCSPISGHRSVSWYQQTPGQGLQFLFEYFSETQRNKGNFPGRFSGRQFSNSRSEMNVSTLELGDSALYLCASSGTGLSSSEAFFGQGTRLTVV.

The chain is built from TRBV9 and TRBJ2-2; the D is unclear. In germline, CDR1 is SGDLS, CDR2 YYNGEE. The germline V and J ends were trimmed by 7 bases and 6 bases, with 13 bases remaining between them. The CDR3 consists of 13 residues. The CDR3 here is CASSSSTSGELFF. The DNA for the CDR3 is TGTGCCAGCTCTAGTAGTACCTCCGGGGAGCTGTTTTTT.